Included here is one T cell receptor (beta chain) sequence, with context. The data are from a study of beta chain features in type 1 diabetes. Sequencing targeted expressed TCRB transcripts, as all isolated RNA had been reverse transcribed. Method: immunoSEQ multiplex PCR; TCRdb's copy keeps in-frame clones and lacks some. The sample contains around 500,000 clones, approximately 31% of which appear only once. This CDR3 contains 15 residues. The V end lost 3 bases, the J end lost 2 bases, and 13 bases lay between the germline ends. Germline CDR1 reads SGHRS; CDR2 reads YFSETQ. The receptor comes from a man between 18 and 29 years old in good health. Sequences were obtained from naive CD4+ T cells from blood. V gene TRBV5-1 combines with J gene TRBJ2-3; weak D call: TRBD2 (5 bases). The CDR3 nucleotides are TGCGCCAGCAGCTACCGCGGCGGGCCCACAGATACGCAGTATTTT. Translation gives CASSYRGGPTDTQYF.